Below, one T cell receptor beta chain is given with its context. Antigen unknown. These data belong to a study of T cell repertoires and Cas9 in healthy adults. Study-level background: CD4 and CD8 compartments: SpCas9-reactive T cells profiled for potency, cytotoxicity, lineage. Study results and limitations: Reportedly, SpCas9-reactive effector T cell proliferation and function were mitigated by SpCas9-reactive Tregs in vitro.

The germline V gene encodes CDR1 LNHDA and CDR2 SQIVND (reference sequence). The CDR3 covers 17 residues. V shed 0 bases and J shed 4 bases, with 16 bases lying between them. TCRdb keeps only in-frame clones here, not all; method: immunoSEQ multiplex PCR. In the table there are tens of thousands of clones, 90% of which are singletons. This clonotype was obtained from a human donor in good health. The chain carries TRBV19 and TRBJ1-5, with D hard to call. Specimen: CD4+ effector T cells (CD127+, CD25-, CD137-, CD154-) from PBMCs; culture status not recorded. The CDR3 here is CASSIDLSRHLNQPQHF. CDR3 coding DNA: TGTGCCAGTAGTATAGATCTATCCAGGCACTTAAATCAGCCCCAGCATTTT.